This T cell receptor beta chain was profiled in a study of T cell repertoires in cytomegalovirus infection. This clonotype was counted a few times. Its antigen is unknown. TCRdb reprocessed the reads via MiXCR and lists one record per CDR3 protein. The table has 700,000 to 950,000 distinct CDR3 sequences, approximately 29% seen once; the top ten hold 9.5% to 15%. Notes on the study in general: CMV-specific TCR beta clonotypes restricted by HLA-C dominated the ex vivo response.

The TCR sequence derives from a human donor in good health (CMV status not recorded). Some clones in this sample may be carry-over from other donors' samples. The specimen was cultured CD8+ T cells from PBMCs, collected from culture after CMV antigen stimulation.

The CDR3 bases are TGTGCCAGCAGTTACTCTTGGCAGAGTAACTATGGCTACACCTTC. Protein: CASSYSWQSNYGYTF. The chain couples TRBV6-5 to TRBJ1-2; D gene ambiguous. Trimming cost V 0 bases and J 1 base, with 9 bases left between them. Germline CDR1 and CDR2: MNHEY and SVGAGI. CDR3 length: 15 amino acids.